This T cell receptor beta chain was profiled in a study of cytomegalovirus exposure and HLA in healthy donors. 60 Vbeta and 13 Jbeta primers were used in PCR. Libraries were prepared by immunoSEQ multiplex PCR; TCRdb keeps only in-frame clonotypes and omits some of them. The sample contains about 150,000 clones, around 73% of which appear only once. The germline CDR1 and CDR2 sequences are SGDLS and YYNGEE. V was shortened by 6 bases and J by 6 bases, with 21 bases between the two germline ends. This CDR3 has 16 residues. Sequencing was done on a sample of PBMCs. The origin of this receptor is a male donor in good health and CMV-seronegative. The V and J genes are TRBV9 and TRBJ2-2; D is possibly TRBD1 (6 bases). In nucleotides, the CDR3 is TGTGCCAGCACCTCTGCTGGGACACAGAGCGCCGGGGAGCTGTTTTTT. This sequence encodes CASTSAGTQSAGELFF.